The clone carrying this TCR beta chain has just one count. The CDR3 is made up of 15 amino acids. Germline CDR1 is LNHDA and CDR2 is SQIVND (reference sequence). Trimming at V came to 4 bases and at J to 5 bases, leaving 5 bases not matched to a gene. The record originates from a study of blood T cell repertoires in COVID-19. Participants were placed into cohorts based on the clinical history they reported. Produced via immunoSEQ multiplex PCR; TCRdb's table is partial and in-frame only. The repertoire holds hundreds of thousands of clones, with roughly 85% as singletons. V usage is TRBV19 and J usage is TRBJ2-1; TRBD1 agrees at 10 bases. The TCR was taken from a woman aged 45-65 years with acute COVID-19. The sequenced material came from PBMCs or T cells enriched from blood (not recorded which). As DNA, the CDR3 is TGTGCCAGTAGTAGCAGACAGGGGGCTAACAATGAGCAGTTCTTC. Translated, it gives CASSSRQGANNEQFF.